This section outlines one T cell receptor (beta chain) sequence together with its context. This sample stems from a study of blood T cell repertoires in COVID-19. Authors' data handling: Amplification of reference gene primers provided the estimated nucleated cell counts. Only in-frame clones appear in the TCRdb table, and some are missing; sequencing was by immunoSEQ multiplex PCR. That table supplies the V and J calls and clone size; D and trimming were determined from the DNA. The sample records roughly 300,000 clones, 70% to 90% being singletons. In terms of age and location, participants ranged from roughly 18 to 100 years and lived in under 30 US areas. Cohorts were assigned according to the clinical history that participants reported. Recovery meant two consecutive negative NP/OP PCR tests, professional clearance, or resolved symptoms. The clonotype comes from a woman aged 25 to 39 who had recovered from COVID-19. What was sequenced was PBMCs or T cells enriched from blood (not recorded which).

The CDR3 DNA sequence: TGCGCCAGCAGCCAAGATCGACTCCCCGGGTCCGAGCAGTACTTC. Translated, it gives CASSQDRLPGSEQYF. This chain links TRBV4-3 with TRBJ2-7; D uncertain. Germline assignment: CDR1 LGHNA and CDR2 YSLEER. The CDR3 length is 15 residues. V was pared by 0 bases and J by 6 bases, with 15 bases between.